The 23 T cell receptor beta chains below were found in one sample sequenced in a study of shared clonotypes between healthy human individuals. Sequenced by immunoSEQ multiplex PCR; TCRdb stores in-frame clones only, minus some. The sample lists 950,000 to 1,300,000 clones, 70% to 80% occurring once. The sample comprised memory CD4+ T cells sorted from blood. Noted subset: CD45RA-negative fraction. The source of these receptors is a man aged 18 to 30 in good health.

The chain has TRBV6-6 and TRBJ1-1; maybe TRBD1 (5 bases). Germline V gene sequence: CDR1 MNHNY, CDR2 SVGAGI (reference sequence). The CDR3 runs to 12 residues. The germline V and J ends were trimmed by 4 bases and 3 bases, with 6 bases remaining between them. The CDR3 region has the DNA TGTGCCAGCAGTTGGGGGGACACTGAAGCTTTCTTT. Protein: CASSWGDTEAFF.

This chain links TRBV11-2 with TRBJ1-2; TRBD1 matches 8 bases. V was pared by 5 bases and J by 0 bases, with 5 bases of the junction left unmatched. The CDR3 covers 15 residues. Germline V gene data show CDR1 as SGHAT and CDR2 as FQNNGV. CDR3 loop: CASSVGQGANYGYTF. The CDR3 bases are TGTGCCAGCAGCGTAGGACAGGGCGCTAACTATGGCTACACCTTC.

The chain is built from TRBV5-6 and TRBJ1-1; the D is unclear. V lost 1 base and J 8 bases, leaving 9 bases between the germline ends. The V gene's germline CDR1 is SGHDT and CDR2 YYEEEE. The length of the CDR3 is 12 residues. CDR3 coding DNA: TGTGCCAGCAGCTTGATCGGGTACGAAGCTTTCTTT. As protein: CASSLIGYEAFF. Supplemented by reference TRBV5-6 and TRBJ1-1, the full variable domain reads DAGVTQSPTHLIKTRGQQVTLRCSPKSGHDTVSWYQQALGQGPQFIFQYYEEEERQRGNFPDRFSGHQFPNYSSELNVNALLLGDSALYLCASSLIGYEAFFGQGTRLTVV.

The V and J genes are TRBV5-4 and TRBJ2-1; D may be TRBD1 (8 bases). Germline lookup yields CDR1 SGHNT and CDR2 YYREEE (reference sequence). Trimming took 3 bases from V and 6 from J, leaving 13 bases between them. The CDR3 has 14 residues. The CDR3 sequence is CASSSQGGINEQFF. CDR3 in DNA: TGTGCCAGCAGCTCACAGGGGGGGATCAATGAGCAGTTCTTC.

This rearrangement joins TRBV19 to TRBJ2-3; D remains ambiguous. Trimming pared 5 bases from V and 8 bases from J, leaving 14 bases between. Per the germline V gene, CDR1 is LNHDA and CDR2 is SQIVND (reference sequence). The CDR3 spans 13 residues. The CDR3 spells CASSVGSGFTQYF. CDR3 in DNA: TGTGCCAGTAGTGTAGGATCAGGTTTTACGCAGTATTTT.

This clone was observed a few times. The rearrangement joins TRBV7-2 to TRBJ1-1; the match to TRBD1 covers 8 bases. The CDR3 loop spans 12 amino acids. The V gene end was trimmed by 6 bases and the J gene end by 7 bases; junction bases not matched to a gene: 4. Germline V CDR1 and CDR2: SGHTA, FQGNSA. CDR3 coding DNA: TGTGCCAGCAGGGGACAGGTTGATGAAGCTTTCTTT. Its translation: CASRGQVDEAFF.

The chain uses TRBV5-1 and TRBJ1-2; D is unresolved. This CDR3 has 13 amino acids. Germline V gene sequence: CDR1 SGHRS, CDR2 YFSETQ. Trimming cost V 0 bases and J 7 bases, with 10 bases left between them. The CDR3 reads CASSLVEGGGYTF. In nucleotides, the CDR3 is TGCGCCAGCAGCTTGGTAGAGGGTGGTGGCTACACCTTC.

The rearrangement links TRBV7-2 to TRBJ1-2; D is possibly TRBD1 (5 bases). CDR1 and CDR2 (germline): SGHTA, FQGNSA. The length of the CDR3 is 17 residues. Trimming took 4 bases from V and 3 from J, leaving 21 bases between them. The CDR3 DNA is TGTGCCAGCAGCTCACAAAAGGGACCGCTACTTTACTATGGCTACACCTTC. This gives the protein CASSSQKGPLLYYGYTF.

This chain links TRBV27 with TRBJ2-7; D remains ambiguous. The V gene's germline CDR1 is MNHEY and CDR2 SMNVEV (reference sequence). V lost 1 base, J lost 3 bases, and 10 bases lay in between. CDR3 length: 14 amino acids. For the CDR3, the DNA is TGTGCCAGCAGTTTATTCAGAGAGCACTACGAGCAGTACTTC. The encoded protein is CASSLFREHYEQYF.

V usage is TRBV5-1 and J usage is TRBJ1-2; D may be TRBD1 (6 bases). CDR1 and CDR2 (germline): SGHRS, YFSETQ. Trimming pared 2 bases from V and 8 bases from J, leaving 13 bases between. This CDR3 is built from 13 residues. This chain's CDR3 is CASSFTGQGGYTF. The CDR3 region has the DNA TGCGCCAGCAGCTTCACAGGGCAGGGAGGCTACACCTTC.

This chain connects TRBV7-6 to TRBJ2-1; perhaps TRBD2 as D (6 bases). Trimming shortened V by 4 bases and J by 2 bases, and 12 bases separated the two germline ends. Germline V gene lookup returns CDR1 SGHVS and CDR2 FNYEAQ. The CDR3 spans 15 residues. DNA of the CDR3: TGTGCCAGCAGCTCCGCGGGGAGTCCCTACAATGAGCAGTTCTTC. Its translation: CASSSAGSPYNEQFF. The full variable domain, rest sourced from reference TRBV7-6 and TRBJ2-1, is GAGVSQSPRYKVTKRGQDVALRCDPISGHVSLYWYRQALGQGPEFLTYFNYEAQQDKSGLPNDRFSAERPEGSISTLTIQRTEQRDSAMYRCASSSAGSPYNEQFFGPGTRLTVL.

The gene calls are TRBV7-3 and TRBJ1-6, with a tentative D call TRBD1 (5 bases). The germline V gene encodes CDR1 SGHTA and CDR2 FQGTGA. With 2 bases removed from V and 0 bases from J, the gap between germline ends came to 8 bases. This CDR3 contains 16 residues. The CDR3, as DNA: TGTGCCAGCAGCTTAGGGGGGAGCTCCTATAATTCACCCCTCCACTTT. It translates to CASSLGGSSYNSPLHF.

The genes are TRBV6-1 and TRBJ1-3, with D perhaps matching TRBD1 (5 bases). With 2 bases removed from V and 5 bases from J, the gap between germline ends came to 13 bases. CDR3 length: 15 amino acids. The V gene's germline CDR1 is MNHNS and CDR2 SASEGT. The CDR3 sequence: CASSEKEGPRNTIYF. The CDR3, as DNA: TGTGCCAGCAGTGAAAAGGAGGGACCCCGAAACACCATATATTTT.

Comments on this clone: This CDR3 is also generated by other DNA sequences in the sample. J is TRBJ1-3 and V is TRBV5-4, with D hard to call. The CDR3 length is 15 residues. V lost 3 bases, J lost 0 bases, and 10 bases lay in between. Germline CDR1 and CDR2: SGHNT and YYREEE (reference sequence). CDR3: CASSSPESSGNTIYF. CDR3 nucleotides: TGTGCCAGCAGCTCACCGGAGAGCTCTGGAAACACCATATATTTT.

The V and J genes are TRBV28 and TRBJ1-1; D is ambiguous. Trimming took off 0 bases at V and 7 bases at J, with 6 bases between the two ends. The CDR3 length is 12 residues. The germline CDR1 and CDR2 sequences are MDHEN and SYDVKM. The CDR3 region is CASSLWSYEAFF. DNA for the CDR3: TGTGCCAGCAGTTTATGGAGTTATGAAGCTTTCTTT.

Concerning this clone: Its ends do not fully match the called genes, so a read error is possible. The chain links TRBV6-1 to TRBJ2-3; TRBD2 matches at 7 bases. CDR1 and CDR2 from the germline V gene are MNHNS and SASEGT. The CDR3 loop spans 16 amino acids. In DNA form, the CDR3 reads TGTGCCAGCAGCGAAGGGGTTCGCGGGGGAGCAGATACGCAGTATTTT. This translates into CASSEGVRGGADTQYF.

The V gene is TRBV28, the J gene TRBJ2-5, with TRBD1 matching 8 bases. The germline gives CDR1 MDHEN, CDR2 SYDVKM. Trimming at V came to 6 bases and at J to 0 bases, leaving 6 bases not matched to a gene. CDR3 length: 15 residues. CDR3 sequence reads: CASRGQGAHQETQYF. The DNA for the CDR3 is TGTGCCAGCAGGGGGCAGGGGGCTCACCAAGAGACCCAGTACTTC.

This clone was seen a handful of times. V and J are TRBV29-1 and TRBJ1-1; D is unclear. V was shortened by 4 bases and J by 0 bases, with 9 bases between the two germline ends. This CDR3 spans 13 amino acids. Germline V lookup: CDR1 SQVTM, CDR2 ANQGSEA. DNA of the CDR3: TGCAGCGTTGTATCCAGTATGAACACTGAAGCTTTCTTT. This codes for CSVVSSMNTEAFF.

This clone was observed a handful of times. CDR3 protein: CASSESGNQPQHF. The DNA of the CDR3 is TGCGCCAGCAGTGAGTCCGGCAATCAGCCCCAGCATTTT. The J gene is TRBJ1-5, the V gene TRBV10-2; no clear D. The V end lost 0 bases, the J end lost 2 bases, and 2 bases lay between the germline ends. The germline V gene has CDR1 WSHSY and CDR2 SAAADI. The CDR3 length is 13 residues.

The rearrangement uses TRBV7-9 and TRBJ2-7; D tentatively reads TRBD1 or TRBD2 (6 bases each). Germline V CDR1 and CDR2: SEHNR, FQNEAQ (reference sequence). Trimming shortened V by 3 bases and J by 4 bases, and 10 bases separated the two germline ends. This CDR3 contains 13 residues. The CDR3 sequence is CASSLKGGYEQYF. The CDR3 DNA follows: TGTGCCAGCAGCTTGAAGGGGGGATACGAGCAGTACTTC. Combining the CDR3 with reference TRBV7-9 and TRBJ2-7 gives the whole variable domain DTGVSQNPRHKITKRGQNVTFRCDPISEHNRLYWYRQTLGQGPEFLTYFQNEAQLEKSRLLSDRFSAERPKGSFSTLEIQRTEQGDSAMYLCASSLKGGYEQYFGPGTRLTVT.

The genes are TRBV28 and TRBJ1-4, with D unresolved. V was cut by 6 bases and J by 8 bases, with 10 bases left in between. This CDR3 spans 12 amino acids. Looked up from germline, CDR1 is MDHEN and CDR2 is SYDVKM. Here the CDR3 reads CASRVGREKLFF. Here the CDR3 DNA reads TGTGCCAGCAGAGTTGGGAGGGAAAAACTGTTTTTT.

The J gene is TRBJ2-3, the V gene TRBV4-3; no firm D call. CDR1 is LGHNA, CDR2 YSLEER, per germline. The length of the CDR3 is 14 residues. V lost 4 bases and J lost 4, with 12 bases in between. The CDR3 region has the DNA TGCGCCAGCAGCCCCCTAGTCTGGTCAGATACGCAGTATTTT. This gives the protein CASSPLVWSDTQYF.

Details on this clone: Other DNA sequences in the sample encode the same CDR3. As DNA, the CDR3 is TGTGCCAGCTCCCGCGACAGGGGTTACAATGAGCAGTTCTTC. As protein: CASSRDRGYNEQFF. The V and J genes are TRBV2 and TRBJ2-1; 8 positions agree with TRBD1. Trimming removed 8 bases from V and 4 bases from J; junction bases left unmatched: 7. Looked up from germline, CDR1 is SNHLY and CDR2 is FYNNEI. CDR3 length equals 14 residues.